This T cell receptor (beta chain) was documented in a study of T cells in Graves' hyperthyroidism and ophthalmopathy. Whole-study results and caveats: Using 13 V-J features, a model discriminated ophthalmopathy from stable hyperthyroidism. Most clonotypes expanded in thyroid above 0.001 were likewise present in blood.

RNA transcripts served as the template for amplifying TCR beta CDR3 regions. The HTBI set primed first-round TCR CDR3 RT-PCR. Via MiXCR, TCRdb re-called the multiplex PCR reads, giving one row per CDR3 protein. The sample carries about 360,000 distinct CDR3 sequences, about a sixth recorded once. A patient was excluded if there was uncontrolled infection, other autoimmune disease, pregnancy or lactation. CDR1 and CDR2 from the germline V gene are SGHDT and YYEEEE. The CDR3 covers 14 residues. V was clipped by 0 bases and J by 3 bases, with 7 bases between them. This clonotype was seen ten or more times. Its antigen is as yet unknown.

The sequenced sample was blood. The V call is TRBV5-6, the J call TRBJ2-1; D unclear. The clonotype originates from a young woman with Graves' hyperthyroidism that later progressed to Graves' ophthalmopathy. The CDR3 region has the DNA TGTGCCAGCAGCTTGGTAGGGAACTACAATGAGCAGTTCTTC. Its protein is CASSLVGNYNEQFF.